The entry below describes one T cell receptor (beta chain). What it recognizes is unknown. This could be a read error, since a much larger clone is one nucleotide away. The record originates from a study of T cells in Graves' hyperthyroidism and ophthalmopathy. Whole-study results and caveats: Ophthalmopathy onset followed model prediction by a median about six months.

Amplification targeted TCR beta CDR3 regions from RNA transcripts. The TCR CDR3 first-round RT-PCR relied on the HTBI primer set. TCRdb itself ran the multiplex PCR reads through MiXCR, one entry per CDR3 protein. The repertoire holds 600,000 or so distinct CDR3 sequences, with approximately 15% as singletons. The sample consisted of blood. This TCR was sampled from a woman younger than 35 with Graves' ophthalmopathy.

CDR3 sequence: CSVSTGGKRNEQFF. The DNA of the CDR3 is TGCAGCGTCTCGACAGGGGGCAAGCGCAATGAGCAGTTCTTC. The chain links TRBV29-1 to TRBJ2-1; TRBD1 agrees at 10 bases. V gave up 6 bases and J gave up 6 bases; unmatched junction bases: 8. CDR3 length: 14 residues. Looked up from germline, CDR1 is SQVTM and CDR2 is ANQGSEA.